The source of this TCR beta chain is a study of T cell responses to AZD1222 COVID-19 vaccine. Overall study: Analysis merged second doses at about 4 or about 12 weeks.

Germline trimming cut 6 bases from V and 5 bases from J; bases unmatched to any gene: 6. Germline V gives CDR1 MNHEY, CDR2 SVGAGI. CDR3 length equals 15 residues. TCRdb keeps only in-frame clones here, not all; method: immunoSEQ multiplex PCR. The sample gives roughly 110,000 clones, roughly nine tenths of which show up once; roughly 4.7% is in the top ten. Sequencing was performed on peripheral blood, taken on day 0 of AZD1222 vaccination. The clonotype was recovered from an adult in good health. The chain links TRBV6-5 to TRBJ1-5, with TRBD1 matching 11 bases. This CDR3 is CASSWTGGVDQPQHF. The CDR3 region has the DNA TGTGCCAGCAGCTGGACAGGGGGCGTGGATCAGCCCCAGCATTTT.